Listed here is a single TCR beta chain. Its antigen remains unidentified. No clone much larger than this one lies a single base away; base qualities are absent. This record comes from a study of PD-1 blockade in classical Hodgkin lymphoma (dated by TCRdb to about 2020). For the study in its entirety: Nivolumab dosing was 3 mg/kg intravenously every 2 weeks, continuing until either disease progression or unacceptable toxicity. To define a peripheral blood immune signature of response to PD-1 blockade in classical Hodgkin lymphoma, the study combined TCR beta sequencing with CyTOF.

What the work shows at the level of the full study, not this receptor alone: Baseline TCR diversity was reported as lower in newly diagnosed patients than in healthy donors, and lower still in relapsed/refractory patients. The study was limited to a single clinical trial cohort, and causes of repertoire differences, possibly disease activity or prior therapy, remained undefined. Trial patients achieving complete response had baseline diversity similar to newly diagnosed patients, whereas partial responders and progressors had significantly lower diversity. Diversity was lower in patients who began nivolumab less than 1 year after ASCT, so these patients were left out of later analyses to avoid confounding by immune reconstitution. By C4D1, a significant rise was seen in CD4+ TCR diversity but not in CD8+ TCR diversity (p=0.0027 vs p=0.16), and the rise was most apparent among complete responders (p=0.02).

Genomic DNA was isolated using the Qiagen DNeasy kit from unsorted PBMCs as well as from negatively selected CD4+ and CD8+ fractions. Using primers that anneal to V and J segments, immunoSEQ multiplex PCR amplified the TCR beta CDR3 regions. A synthetic immune receptor repertoire was used to minimize amplification bias, and any remaining bias was removed computationally after sequencing. As for how the authors treated the data: Custom Python scripts were used to quantify repertoire diversity as the Shannon entropy index. Unsorted, CD4+ and CD8+ repertoires were analyzed separately, except for combined analyses in which CD4+ and CD8+ sequences were merged in silico. Clonal expansion was defined as at least a 2-fold frequency increase after treatment relative to C1D1, with a pseudocount of 0.5 for undetected baseline clones. Clones with 0 or 1 copy at C1D1 were classified as singleton clones, and clones with 2 or more copies were classified as non-singleton clones. Clones expanded in unsorted samples were assigned a CD4+, CD8+ or unknown annotation through matching of protein sequences in sorted samples from the same patient. Wilcoxon tests were applied to paired samples to test diversity changes from C1D1 to C4D1. Sourced from immuneACCESS, this table was stored by TCRdb with only in-frame sequences that have V and J called. A share of the clones is absent; for the studies checked, an unresolved V gene accounts for under half, and the remainder has no known explanation. V, J and clone size are taken as reported in that table, and D and trimming were inferred from the DNA itself. The sample records 30,000 to 40,000 clones, approximately 90% of which are singletons. Approximately 0.3% of the sample is held by the ten biggest clonotypes.

Its CDR3 holds 15 amino acids, cysteine through phenylalanine. The DNA shown is the 45-base CDR3, in frame from base 1. CDR1 and CDR2 are drawn from the germline V gene: SGHRS, YFSETQ. V is reduced by 5 bases and J by 6 bases, leaving a spacing of 20 bases between them. The sample's time point, from its label and the paper: cycle 4 day 1 (C4D1), after less than 7 weeks of nivolumab. All trial patients had relapsed after autologous stem cell transplantation, with cohorts A, B and C differing in prior brentuximab vedotin exposure. CD4+ T cells were purified from thawed PBMCs by magnetic negative selection with a Miltenyi CD4+ T cell isolation kit. The trial cohort was composed of about 60 patients with relapsed/refractory classical Hodgkin lymphoma, for whom complete response, partial response or progressive disease was recorded as best overall response. Single-agent nivolumab was administered to trial patients in the multi-cohort phase II CheckMate 205 trial. An independent review committee assessed best overall response by applying the 2007 International Working Group response criteria. Trial PBMCs were collected immediately before nivolumab initiation (C1D1) and during therapy at cycle 2 day 1 and cycle 4 day 1. Peripheral blood was collected in 8 mL Vacutainer Cell Preparation Tubes, from which PBMCs were isolated by centrifugation and then cryopreserved. Purified CD4+ and CD8+ fractions were prepared only for cases with an additional available PBMC sample. Magnetically labelled cells were removed on LS columns in a quadroMACS separator, and the flow-through was retained as the purified fraction.

The V gene is TRBV5-1 and the J gene is TRBJ1-2; a tentative D call is TRBD1 (5 bases match). The sequence came from a human donor with classical Hodgkin lymphoma. The source was CD4+ T cells from blood, collected before the fourth cycle of nivolumab. CDR3 sequence: CASRISQGYSDGYTF. The nucleotide sequence reads as follows: TGCGCCAGCAGAATATCGCAGGGCTATTCTGATGGCTACACCTTC.